This T cell receptor beta chain was captured in a study of TIL therapy for anti-PD-1-resistant metastatic lung cancer. Only a few counts were recorded for this clone. The libraries were made with immunoSEQ v3. Clones were sequenced by immunoSEQ multiplex PCR, and TCRdb holds only the in-frame ones, with some missing. The repertoire consists of approximately 47,000 clones, with 86% occurring once and the leading ten covering 5%. The CDR3 has 15 amino acids. Trimming left V 0 bases short and J 1 base short, with 9 bases between. Time point defined: pre-treatment sample, taken before nivolumab and TIL therapy. Stage 4 NSCLC adults joined between late 2017 and 2020.

The specimen comprised blood, sampled at baseline. The V and J genes are TRBV23-1 and TRBJ1-1; the D gene is possibly TRBD1 (6 bases). TRBV23-1 is classed as an ORF, of uncertain function. The source is a person between 30 and 79 years old with non-small cell lung cancer. This chain's CDR3 is CASSQSGGRNTEAFF. CDR3 bases: TGCGCCAGCAGTCAATCTGGGGGCCGGAACACTGAAGCTTTCTTT.